A single sample is the source of the 28 T cell receptor beta chains below, sequenced in a study of shared clonotypes between healthy human individuals. Some clones are missing from TCRdb's copy, which holds only in-frame ones; the method was immunoSEQ multiplex PCR. Of about 680,000 clones listed, around two thirds are singletons. Sequencing was done on a sample of memory CD4+ T cells sorted from blood. As to subset: CD45RA-negative fraction. These receptor sequences come from a woman aged 25-40 years in good health.

This clone has a single count. This chain links TRBV28 with TRBJ1-2; D is undetermined. Trimming took off 2 bases at V and 2 bases at J, with 9 bases between the two ends. The germline V gene encodes CDR1 MDHEN and CDR2 SYDVKM. The CDR3 consists of 14 residues. The CDR3 region is CASSLISQNYGYTF. The CDR3 region has the DNA TGTGCCAGCAGTTTAATAAGTCAGAACTATGGCTACACCTTC.

V gene TRBV2 combines with J gene TRBJ1-5, with a tentative D call TRBD1 (5 bases). Trimming stripped 4 bases from V and 6 bases from J, with 16 bases between. Germline V gives CDR1 SNHLY, CDR2 FYNNEI. This CDR3 contains 15 residues. The CDR3 nucleotides are TGTGCCAGCAGTGTTGGGGGGGGGACTAGTCAGCCCCAGCATTTT. Protein: CASSVGGGTSQPQHF.

V usage is TRBV5-1 and J usage is TRBJ2-7; D is possibly TRBD2 (6 bases). The ends were cut back, 0 bases at V and 6 bases at J, with 13 bases in the middle. CDR3 length: 14 residues. Germline lookup yields CDR1 SGHRS and CDR2 YFSETQ. This CDR3 is CASSLGTILPEQYF. The CDR3 coding sequence is TGCGCCAGCAGCTTGGGGACTATACTCCCCGAGCAGTACTTC.

The chain uses TRBV27 and TRBJ2-7; D is uncertain. V was cut by 2 bases and J by 3 bases, with 14 bases left in between. The CDR3 consists of 15 residues. Germline CDR1 reads MNHEY; CDR2 reads SMNVEV (reference sequence). The CDR3 loop is CASSLIGGPYYEQYF. The CDR3 region has the DNA TGTGCCAGCAGTTTAATAGGTGGGCCCTACTACGAGCAGTACTTC.

The chain uses TRBV28 and TRBJ1-2, with D possibly TRBD1 on 6 matching bases. With 6 bases removed from V and 1 base from J, the gap between germline ends came to 15 bases. Germline assignment: CDR1 MDHEN and CDR2 SYDVKM. The CDR3 extends over 15 amino acids. In DNA form, the CDR3 reads TGTGCCAGCAGCACCCCGACAGGCTATAACTATGGCTACACCTTC. It specifies CASSTPTGYNYGYTF.

This chain joins TRBV28 and TRBJ2-3; 10 nucleotides align to TRBD1. CDR1 and CDR2 (germline): MDHEN, SYDVKM. The CDR3 runs 16 residues. The V and J ends lost 8 bases and 7 bases, in that order; junction bases with no gene match: 15. The CDR3 loop is CASGNYRDRGDHTQYF. As DNA, the CDR3 is TGTGCCAGCGGAAATTACCGGGACAGGGGCGATCATACGCAGTATTTT.

V gene TRBV18 combines with J gene TRBJ1-4; D gene ambiguous. Trimming took 2 bases from V and 10 from J, leaving 14 bases between them. The CDR3 spans 14 residues. From germline, CDR1 is KGHSH and CDR2 LQKENI. The CDR3 protein is CASSPRQDNGKLFF. The CDR3 coding sequence is TGTGCCAGCTCACCAAGGCAGGATAACGGAAAACTGTTTTTT.

The chain employs TRBV28 and TRBJ2-2; D is perhaps TRBD1 (5 bases). Germline CDR1 MDHEN, CDR2 SYDVKM. The CDR3 consists of 14 residues. Trimming took 8 bases from V and 4 from J, leaving 14 bases between them. The CDR3 sequence: CASRTLRGTGELFF. The CDR3 bases are TGTGCCAGCCGGACACTACGTGGCACCGGGGAGCTGTTTTTT.

V and J are TRBV5-1 and TRBJ2-3; D is uncertain. The V gene lost 0 bases and the J gene lost 0 bases, with 8 bases spanning the gap. CDR1 and CDR2 from the germline V gene are SGHRS and YFSETQ. CDR3 length: 15 amino acids. In DNA form, the CDR3 reads TGCGCCAGCAGCTTGGACAGCTATAGCACAGATACGCAGTATTTT. It specifies CASSLDSYSTDTQYF.

There are a few counts of this clone. The chain links TRBV5-1 to TRBJ2-5; D not resolved. Germline CDR1 reads SGHRS; CDR2 reads YFSETQ. The ends were cut back, 3 bases at V and 2 bases at J, with 11 bases in the middle. This CDR3 is built from 14 residues. CDR3 residues: CASSWQQSQETQYF. In DNA, the CDR3 is TGCGCCAGCAGCTGGCAGCAATCTCAAGAGACCCAGTACTTC.

V gene TRBV9 combines with J gene TRBJ2-1; D uncertain. From germline, CDR1 is SGDLS and CDR2 YYNGEE. This CDR3 has 15 residues. The germline V and J ends were trimmed by 7 bases and 0 bases, with 14 bases remaining between them. In DNA, the CDR3 is TGTGCCAGCCAGAAGGGATCTAGCTCCTACAATGAGCAGTTCTTC. Amino acids: CASQKGSSSYNEQFF.

The chain has TRBV15 and TRBJ2-3, with TRBD2 matching 13 bases. This CDR3 spans 16 amino acids. The V gene end was trimmed by 5 bases and the J gene end by 2 bases; junction bases not matched to a gene: 4. Germline V CDR1 and CDR2: LNHNV, YYDKDF (reference sequence). The CDR3 protein is CATSGGTSGVTDTQYF. DNA for the CDR3: TGTGCCACCAGCGGCGGGACTAGCGGGGTCACAGATACGCAGTATTTT.

This chain links TRBV4-2 with TRBJ2-7; weak D call: TRBD2 (5 bases). The CDR3 sequence is 15 residues long. The germline V and J ends were trimmed by 5 bases and 0 bases, with 14 bases remaining between them. Germline V gives CDR1 LGHNA, CDR2 YNFKEQ. CDR3 nucleotides: TGTGCCAGCAGCTTGAGACCGGGGAGCTCCTACGAGCAGTACTTC. It codes for CASSLRPGSSYEQYF.

This clone occurred once. This chain connects TRBV25-1 to TRBJ2-1; weak D call: TRBD2 (5 bases). CDR3 length: 16 amino acids. Germline values: CDR1 MGHDK, CDR2 SYGVNS. With 5 bases removed from V and 2 bases from J, the gap between germline ends came to 16 bases. CDR3 sequence (DNA): TGTGCCAGCAGTTCCCAAGCGGCCACCGCCTACAATGAGCAGTTCTTC. Encoded protein: CASSSQAATAYNEQFF.

This chain links TRBV18 with TRBJ2-7, with D unresolved. There are 14 residues in the CDR3. The V end was cut by 10 bases, the J end by 0 bases, with 16 bases between. Per the germline V gene, CDR1 is KGHSH and CDR2 is LQKENI. The CDR3 is CATRADQSSYEQYF. The CDR3, as DNA: TGTGCCACCCGGGCAGATCAGAGCTCCTACGAGCAGTACTTC.

V and J are TRBV28 and TRBJ2-5; possibly TRBD2 for D (6 bases). The length of the CDR3 is 13 residues. Trimming removed 5 bases at V and 6 bases at J, with 13 bases between. Germline V lookup: CDR1 MDHEN, CDR2 SYDVKM. The CDR3 loop reads CASSLLGGQTQYF. For the CDR3, the DNA is TGTGCCAGCAGTCTACTAGGAGGGCAGACCCAGTACTTC.

The chain employs TRBV19 and TRBJ2-1, with D possibly being TRBD2 (6 bases). Germline V gene data show CDR1 as LNHDA and CDR2 as SQIVND (reference sequence). The CDR3 is made up of 13 amino acids. The V and J ends lost 4 bases and 12 bases respectively, with 16 bases between them. CDR3 sequence: CASSTPTGDRQFF. CDR3 sequence (DNA): TGTGCCAGTAGTACTCCTACGGGAGACAGGCAGTTCTTC. The complete variable domain, with remaining parts taken from reference TRBV19 and TRBJ2-1, reads DGGITQSPKYLFRKEGQNVTLSCEQNLNHDAMYWYRQDPGQGLRLIYYSQIVNDFQKGDIAEGYSVSREKKESFPLTVTSAQKNPTAFYLCASSTPTGDRQFFGPGTRLTVL.

This clone was detected once. V gene TRBV5-1 combines with J gene TRBJ2-7; unclear D gene. In germline, CDR1 is SGHRS, CDR2 YFSETQ. V lost 1 base and J lost 4, with 9 bases in between. CDR3 length equals 13 residues. CDR3 protein: CASSLRLDYEQYF. The CDR3 bases are TGCGCCAGCAGCTTGCGGCTAGATTACGAGCAGTACTTC.

This clone was seen once. The genes are TRBV19 and TRBJ2-1, with 9 bases identical to TRBD1. CDR1 and CDR2 from the germline V gene are LNHDA and SQIVND (reference sequence). CDR3 size: 13 residues. V shed 2 bases, J shed 10 bases, and the junction held 3 bases outside the gene matches. The CDR3 region is CASSITGGREQFF. In nucleotides, the CDR3 is TGTGCCAGTAGTATAACAGGGGGCAGGGAGCAGTTCTTC.

The chain recombines TRBV7-2 with TRBJ1-1; D may be TRBD1 (6 bases). The length of the CDR3 is 16 residues. Germline CDR1 and CDR2: SGHTA and FQGNSA. Trimming cost V 5 bases and J 4 bases, with 20 bases left between them. CDR3 sequence reads: CASSPPRRGRITEAFF. CDR3 nucleotides: TGTGCCAGCAGCCCTCCCCGGCGGGGGCGCATCACTGAAGCTTTCTTT.

This rearrangement joins TRBV6-1 to TRBJ2-5, with D hard to call. CDR1 is MNHNS, CDR2 SASEGT, per germline. V shed 6 bases and J shed 3 bases, with 11 bases lying between them. The CDR3 runs 13 residues. This chain's CDR3 is CASRTGQKETQYF. The CDR3 DNA reads TGTGCCAGCAGGACTGGGCAGAAAGAGACCCAGTACTTC.

Concerning this clone: A much larger clone differs by one base, so this may be a read error. The identical CDR3 is also encoded by other nucleotide sequences in the sample. The rearrangement joins TRBV18 to TRBJ2-3; D gene ambiguous. The CDR3 length is 13 residues. The V gene's germline CDR1 is KGHSH and CDR2 LQKENI. V dropped 0 bases and J dropped 0 bases, with 1 base sitting between them. The CDR3, as DNA: TGTGCCAGCTCACCACCGAGCACAGATACGCAGTATTTT. Its translation is CASSPPSTDTQYF.

The chain uses TRBV5-4 and TRBJ2-1, with a possible D match to TRBD2 (6 bases). From germline, CDR1 is SGHNT and CDR2 YYREEE (reference sequence). V dropped 5 bases and J dropped 7 bases, with 19 bases sitting between them. The CDR3 length is 15 residues. CDR3 DNA: TGTGCCAGCAGTCTGCAGCCGGGAGTATTGAATGAGCAGTTCTTC. Translation gives CASSLQPGVLNEQFF.

The rearrangement uses TRBV7-4 and TRBJ2-2, with unresolved D. V was shortened by 7 bases and J by 6 bases, with 0 bases between the two germline ends. CDR3 length equals 9 residues. Germline assignment: CDR1 SGHVT and CDR2 SQSDAQ. The CDR3 sequence is CASTGELFF. The CDR3 nucleotides are TGTGCCAGCACCGGGGAGCTGTTTTTT.

V and J are TRBV5-1 and TRBJ1-1; no definite D call. The CDR3 has 13 amino acids. V dropped 5 bases and J dropped 1 base, with 9 bases sitting between them. Germline-derived CDR1 and CDR2 are SGHRS and YFSETQ. The CDR3 sequence: CASRVQTNTEAFF. The CDR3 nucleotides read TGCGCCAGCAGGGTTCAGACGAACACTGAAGCTTTCTTT.

The chain uses TRBV5-1 and TRBJ1-1; TRBD1 agrees at 10 bases. CDR3 size: 13 residues. J gave up 5 bases and V 5 bases, and 3 bases lay outside the gene matches. Germline CDR1 and CDR2: SGHRS and YFSETQ. DNA of the CDR3: TGCGCCAGCAGAGGGACAGGGGTTACTGAAGCTTTCTTT. Protein sequence: CASRGTGVTEAFF.

The rearrangement links TRBV9 to TRBJ2-2; TRBD1 matches 7 bases. The CDR3 is 16 residues long. Germline CDR1 SGDLS, CDR2 YYNGEE. V lost 0 bases and J lost 0; bases outside the gene matches: 2. In nucleotides, the CDR3 is TGTGCCAGCAGCGTAGTGGGGACAGCGAACACCGGGGAGCTGTTTTTT. This translates into CASSVVGTANTGELFF. Looking up the rest from reference TRBV9 and TRBJ2-2 gives the full variable domain: DSGVTQTPKHLITATGQRVTLRCSPRSGDLSVYWYQQSLDQGLQFLIQYYNGEERAKGNILERFSAQQFPDLHSELNLSSLELGDSALYFCASSVVGTANTGELFFGEGSRLTVL.

This clone was seen only once. The chain recombines TRBV6-1 with TRBJ1-1, with a weak D call TRBD1 (6 bases). The V end was cut by 6 bases, the J end by 6 bases, with 17 bases between. Per germline, CDR1 MNHNS and CDR2 SASEGT. This CDR3 is built from 14 residues. CDR3 DNA sequence: TGTGCCAGCAGAGTTAACAGGGCAAGCGCTGAAGCTTTCTTT. This sequence encodes CASRVNRASAEAFF.